The TCR beta chain under discussion was sequenced for a study of blood T cell repertoires in COVID-19. Study overall: PBMCs, B-cell-depleted T cells, or T cells provided the cDNA or gDNA that made up the material.

V was shortened by 0 bases and J by 2 bases, with 13 bases between the two germline ends. CDR1 is LGHDT and CDR2 is YNNKEL in the germline V gene (reference sequence). CDR3 length: 16 amino acids. Repertoires were generated with immunoSEQ multiplex PCR, while TCRdb's copy carries only in-frame clones and drops some. Altogether 200,000 to 300,000 clones are present, around 80% being singletons, with the ten largest covering around 4%. The receptor's source is a man between 60 and 75 years old with acute or convalescent COVID-19. V and J are TRBV3-1 (or the pseudogene TRBV3-2) and TRBJ2-5; D gene unclear. Sequencing was performed on peripheral blood. The CDR3 coding sequence is TGTGCCAGCAGCCAAGATAGGTCGGGTAGACAAGAGACCCAGTACTTC. Translated, it gives CASSQDRSGRQETQYF.